Presented here are 26 T cell receptor beta chains from one specimen sequenced in a study of T cells in localized non-small cell lung cancer. Assay used: immunoSEQ multiplex PCR; TCRdb lists only in-frame clones, some missing. The sample gives fewer than 30,000 clones, approximately 83% of which show up once; roughly 5.5% is in the top ten. The sequencing here drew on peripheral blood mononuclear cells, taken before any cancer treatment. The receptors come from a man aged 35 to 69 with stage III lung adenocarcinoma.

The V gene is TRBV7-2, the J gene TRBJ1-1; unclear D gene. The CDR3 runs 12 residues. CDR1 is SGHTA and CDR2 is FQGNSA in the germline V gene. Between the trimmed V and J ends, which lost 5 bases and 1 base, there was a span of 5 bases. The CDR3 nucleotides read TGTGCCAGCAGCCCCACGAACACTGAAGCTTTCTTT. Its translation: CASSPTNTEAFF. The full variable domain, with the rest looked up from reference TRBV7-2 and TRBJ1-1, is GAGVSQSPSNKVTEKGKDVELRCDPISGHTALYWYRQSLGQGLEFLIYFQGNSAPDKSGLPSDRFSAERTGGSVSTLTIQRTQQEDSAVYLCASSPTNTEAFFGQGTRLTVV.

Worth noting for this clone: This sample also contains other DNA sequences that code for the same CDR3. The chain combines TRBV18 with TRBJ1-5; no clear D. Trimming removed 0 bases at V and 3 bases at J, with 6 bases between. CDR3 length: 14 amino acids. Per germline, CDR1 KGHSH and CDR2 LQKENI. CDR3 residues: CASSPPRVNQPQHF. Here the CDR3 DNA reads TGTGCCAGCTCACCACCACGCGTCAATCAGCCCCAGCATTTT.

This chain joins TRBV6-6 and TRBJ1-1; D uncertain. There are 13 residues in the CDR3. V dropped 5 bases and J dropped 1 base, with 8 bases sitting between them. Germline-derived CDR1 and CDR2 are MNHNY and SVGAGI (reference sequence). In DNA, the CDR3 is TGTGCCAGCAGTGAGTCGGGGAACACTGAAGCTTTCTTT. It encodes CASSESGNTEAFF.

The chain carries TRBV30 and TRBJ1-4, with 7 bases matching TRBD1. The V gene end was trimmed by 1 base and the J gene end by 8 bases; junction bases not matched to a gene: 10. The germline CDR1 and CDR2 sequences are GTSNPN and SVGIG (reference sequence). The CDR3 has 15 residues. CDR3 bases: TGTGCCTGGAGTGAAAACAGGGGAGGCCTCGAAAAACTGTTTTTT. Amino acids: CAWSENRGGLEKLFF.

The chain employs TRBV11-2 and TRBJ2-2; 7 bases fit TRBD1. CDR3 length: 16 residues. Germline V gene sequence: CDR1 SGHAT, CDR2 FQNNGV. Germline trimming cut 0 bases from V and 3 bases from J; bases unmatched to any gene: 4. CDR3 nucleotides: TGTGCCAGCAGCTTAGAGCTAGGGGGCCACACCGGGGAGCTGTTTTTT. Its translation is CASSLELGGHTGELFF.

This clone was counted a single time. The J gene is TRBJ2-5, the V gene TRBV6-5, with 9 bases fitting TRBD1. V shed 6 bases and J 5 bases; nucleotides not matched to a gene: 7. The CDR3 is 14 residues long. CDR1 and CDR2 (germline): MNHEY, SVGAGI. Written as DNA, the CDR3 is TGTGCCAGCAGACGGGACAGGGCGGGGGAGACCCAGTACTTC. It specifies CASRRDRAGETQYF.

V usage is TRBV6-6 and J usage is TRBJ2-3; perhaps TRBD1 as D (6 bases). The CDR3 is made up of 13 amino acids. Trimming removed 2 bases from V and 6 bases from J, with 9 bases in between. From germline, CDR1 is MNHNY and CDR2 SVGAGI (reference sequence). CDR3 nucleotides: TGTGCCAGCAGTTACCCAGGGGTGGATACGCAGTATTTT. Encoded protein: CASSYPGVDTQYF.

This chain uses TRBV11-3 with TRBJ2-3; 11 bases align to TRBD1. Germline values: CDR1 SGHNT, CDR2 YENEEA. The V and J ends lost 5 bases and 2 bases, in that order; junction bases with no gene match: 6. CDR3 length: 16 amino acids. The CDR3 spells CASSLGQGVNTDTQYF. The CDR3 region has the DNA TGTGCCAGCAGCCTGGGACAGGGGGTAAACACAGATACGCAGTATTTT.

This clone has only a few counts. The rearrangement joins TRBV10-1 to TRBJ2-4; no definite D call. Trimming took 3 bases from V and 0 from J, leaving 6 bases between them. In germline, CDR1 is WNHNN, CDR2 SYGVQD (reference sequence). CDR3 length: 14 residues. The chain's CDR3 is CASSDGLAKNIQYF. The CDR3 bases are TGCGCCAGCAGTGATGGTTTAGCCAAAAACATTCAGTACTTC.

This CDR3 reads CASSYFPNYGYTF. The CDR3 DNA is TGTGCCAGCAGTTACTTCCCCAACTATGGCTACACCTTC. The genes are TRBV6-5 and TRBJ1-2, with no clear D. Trimming left V 1 base short and J 2 bases short, with 5 bases between. CDR1 is MNHEY, CDR2 SVGAGI, per germline. There are 13 residues in the CDR3.

The V and J genes are TRBV6-6 and TRBJ1-2; D gene uncertain. This CDR3 comprises 12 residues. Per the germline V gene, CDR1 is MNHNY and CDR2 is SVGAGI (reference sequence). V lost 8 bases to trimming and J lost 7 bases, with 14 bases between them. CDR3 sequence (DNA): TGTGCCAGCCAAAACGAGCTTTTTGGCTACACCTTC. Translating gives CASQNELFGYTF.

The chain has TRBV5-6 and TRBJ2-3; 9 bases match TRBD2. Germline V gene sequence: CDR1 SGHDT, CDR2 YYEEEE. The CDR3 extends over 15 amino acids. V shed 0 bases, J shed 1 base, and the junction held 0 bases outside the gene matches. The chain's CDR3 is CASSLVAGGTDTQYF. CDR3 nucleotide sequence: TGTGCCAGCAGCTTGGTAGCGGGGGGCACAGATACGCAGTATTTT.

The chain couples TRBV6-5 to TRBJ1-4; tentatively, D is TRBD1 (6 bases). Germline V gives CDR1 MNHEY, CDR2 SVGAGI. Trimming pared 0 bases from V and 8 bases from J, leaving 13 bases between. This CDR3 has 15 residues. The CDR3 nucleotides are TGTGCCAGCAGTTACTCGAGGCAGGGGAGCGAAAAACTGTTTTTT. This gives the protein CASSYSRQGSEKLFF.

This chain links TRBV5-1 with TRBJ1-4, with 9 bases aligning to TRBD1. This CDR3 has 17 amino acids. V lost 3 bases, J lost 5 bases, and 11 bases stayed unmatched. Germline V gene sequence: CDR1 SGHRS, CDR2 YFSETQ. The CDR3 protein is CASSSGDAGTGNEKLFF. The CDR3 region has the DNA TGCGCCAGCAGCTCCGGGGATGCGGGGACAGGGAATGAAAAACTGTTTTTT.

The J gene is TRBJ2-5, the V gene TRBV2; maybe TRBD1 (5 bases). The CDR3 runs to 15 residues. Trimming removed 1 base at V and 7 bases at J, with 16 bases between. Germline V gene sequence: CDR1 SNHLY, CDR2 FYNNEI. The CDR3 sequence: CASSEVTRTWGTQYF. The CDR3 DNA reads as TGTGCCAGCAGTGAAGTTACTCGGACATGGGGGACCCAGTACTTC.

The chain couples TRBV5-1 to TRBJ2-7; 12 nucleotides match TRBD2. The CDR3 consists of 15 residues. V lost 4 bases, J lost 9 bases, and 11 bases stayed unmatched. Germline CDR1 and CDR2: SGHRS and YFSETQ. CDR3 DNA: TGCGCCAGCAGCGGTTCTGGACTAGCGGGATCATGGCAGTACTTC. The encoded protein is CASSGSGLAGSWQYF.

This clone has only one observation. This CDR3 is CASSLEGGPGSKNIQYF. The CDR3 coding sequence is TGTGCCAGCAGCTTAGAGGGGGGGCCCGGTTCCAAAAACATTCAGTACTTC. V and J are TRBV13 and TRBJ2-4; maybe TRBD2 (7 bases). CDR1 and CDR2 from the germline V gene are PRHDT and FYEKMQ (reference sequence). V lost 1 base and J 2 bases, leaving 15 bases between the germline ends. The CDR3 has 17 residues. Variable domain in full (rest from reference TRBV13 and TRBJ2-4): AAGVIQSPRHLIKEKRETATLKCYPIPRHDTVYWYQQGPGQDPQFLISFYEKMQSDKGSIPDRFSAQQFSDYHSELNMSSLELGDSALYFCASSLEGGPGSKNIQYFGAGTRLSVL.

The rearrangement joins TRBV6-5 to TRBJ1-6, with D uncertain. The CDR3 sequence is 13 residues long. Deletions cut 7 bases from V and 3 bases from J, with 7 bases between. Germline V gene sequence: CDR1 MNHEY, CDR2 SVGAGI. This CDR3 reads CASIRDYNSPLHF. The CDR3 coding sequence is TGTGCCAGCATAAGGGACTATAATTCACCCCTCCACTTT.

The sample holds a few counts of this clone. This chain connects TRBV6-5 to TRBJ2-2; 8 nucleotides align to TRBD2. Germline CDR1 MNHEY, CDR2 SVGAGI. The CDR3 has 15 amino acids. V shed 6 bases and J 5 bases; nucleotides not matched to a gene: 8. DNA for the CDR3: TGTGCCAGCAGGCAAGCGGGAGATGGGACCGGGGAGCTGTTTTTT. Amino acids: CASRQAGDGTGELFF.

This chain uses TRBV30 with TRBJ1-2, with D perhaps matching TRBD1 (5 bases). This CDR3 comprises 15 residues. CDR1 is GTSNPN, CDR2 SVGIG, per germline (reference sequence). Between the trimmed V and J ends, which lost 4 bases and 2 bases, there was a span of 17 bases. CDR3 region: CAWIWDFSGNYGYTF. The CDR3 region has the DNA TGTGCCTGGATTTGGGACTTTTCGGGAAACTATGGCTACACCTTC.

For this clone: A junction end diverges from the germline sequence, so it may reflect a read error. The V and J genes are TRBV5-4 and TRBJ2-3; 7 bases agree with TRBD2. The germline CDR1 and CDR2 sequences are SGHNT and YYREEE (reference sequence). CDR3 length equals 14 residues. The CDR3: CTSSQLGGADTQYF. The DNA of the CDR3 is TGTACCAGCAGCCAATTGGGGGGGGCAGATACGCAGTATTTT.

This chain joins TRBV28 and TRBJ2-3, with 7 bases fitting TRBD2. V lost 5 bases, J lost 2 bases, and 7 bases stayed unmatched. The germline CDR1 and CDR2 sequences are MDHEN and SYDVKM. The CDR3 runs to 15 residues. CDR3 protein: CASSVSGKATDTQYF. The CDR3 region has the DNA TGTGCCAGCAGTGTAAGCGGGAAGGCCACAGATACGCAGTATTTT.

This sequence joins TRBV28 and TRBJ2-7; D is tentatively TRBD1 or TRBD2 (7 bases each). CDR1 is MDHEN, CDR2 SYDVKM, per germline. Trimming left V 7 bases short and J 3 bases short, with 19 bases between. The CDR3 covers 15 residues. The DNA of the CDR3 is TGTGCCAGCACCGGGGGAGGGACAGATAACTACGAGCAGTACTTC. This codes for CASTGGGTDNYEQYF.

The CDR3 coding sequence is TGTGCCAGCAGTGCTGTTGGCTCCTATAATTCACCCCTCCACTTT. Translating gives CASSAVGSYNSPLHF. This chain connects TRBV27 to TRBJ1-6; D remains ambiguous. Germline loops: CDR1 MNHEY, CDR2 SMNVEV (reference sequence). V was cut by 5 bases and J by 0 bases, with 8 bases left in between. This CDR3 contains 15 residues.

The V call is TRBV2, the J call TRBJ1-5, with a tentative D call TRBD1 (6 bases). CDR3 length equals 15 residues. Germline V gene sequence: CDR1 SNHLY, CDR2 FYNNEI. V lost 5 bases and J 6 bases, leaving 17 bases between the germline ends. The CDR3 reads CASSSLAGEVQPQHF. CDR3 coding DNA: TGTGCCAGCAGTTCATTGGCAGGGGAGGTTCAGCCCCAGCATTTT.

V is TRBV4-1 and J is TRBJ1-2; TRBD1 might be the D (6 bases). V was clipped by 5 bases and J by 7 bases, with 20 bases between them. Germline lookup yields CDR1 MGHRA and CDR2 YSYEKL. The CDR3 covers 15 residues. DNA of the CDR3: TGCGCCAGCAGCGGACCAGATACAGGGCGCGGTGGCTACACCTTC. Protein: CASSGPDTGRGGYTF.